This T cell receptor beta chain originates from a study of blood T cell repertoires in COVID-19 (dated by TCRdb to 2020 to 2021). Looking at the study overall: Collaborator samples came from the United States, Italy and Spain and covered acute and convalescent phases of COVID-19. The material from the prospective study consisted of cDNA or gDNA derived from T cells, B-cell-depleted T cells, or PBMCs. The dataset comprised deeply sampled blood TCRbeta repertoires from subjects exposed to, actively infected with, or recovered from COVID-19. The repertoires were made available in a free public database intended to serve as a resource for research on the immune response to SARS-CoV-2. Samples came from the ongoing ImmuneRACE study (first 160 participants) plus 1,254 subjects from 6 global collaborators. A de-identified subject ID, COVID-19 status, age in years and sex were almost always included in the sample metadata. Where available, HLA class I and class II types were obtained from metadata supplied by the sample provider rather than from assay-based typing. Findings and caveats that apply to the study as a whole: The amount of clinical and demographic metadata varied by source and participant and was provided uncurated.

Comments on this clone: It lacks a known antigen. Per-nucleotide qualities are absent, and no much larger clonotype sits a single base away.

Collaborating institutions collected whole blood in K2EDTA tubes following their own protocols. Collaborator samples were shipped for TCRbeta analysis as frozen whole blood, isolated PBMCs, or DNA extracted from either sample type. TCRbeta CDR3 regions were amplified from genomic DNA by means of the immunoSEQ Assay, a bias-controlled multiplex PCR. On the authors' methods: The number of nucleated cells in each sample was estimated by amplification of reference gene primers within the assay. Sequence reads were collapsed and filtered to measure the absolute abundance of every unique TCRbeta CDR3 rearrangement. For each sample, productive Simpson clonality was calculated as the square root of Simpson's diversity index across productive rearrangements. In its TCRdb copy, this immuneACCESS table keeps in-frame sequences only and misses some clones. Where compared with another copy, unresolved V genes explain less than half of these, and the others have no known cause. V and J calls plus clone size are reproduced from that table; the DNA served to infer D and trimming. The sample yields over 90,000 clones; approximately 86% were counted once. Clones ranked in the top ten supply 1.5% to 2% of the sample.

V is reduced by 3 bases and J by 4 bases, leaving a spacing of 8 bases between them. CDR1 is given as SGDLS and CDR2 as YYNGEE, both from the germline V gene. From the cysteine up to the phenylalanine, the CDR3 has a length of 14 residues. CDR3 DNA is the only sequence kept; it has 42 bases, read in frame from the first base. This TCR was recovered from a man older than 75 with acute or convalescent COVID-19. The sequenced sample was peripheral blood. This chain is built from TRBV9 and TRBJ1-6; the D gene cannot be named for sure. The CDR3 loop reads CASSERGYNSPLHF. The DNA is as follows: TGTGCCAGCAGCGAGCGGGGTTATAATTCACCCCTCCACTTT. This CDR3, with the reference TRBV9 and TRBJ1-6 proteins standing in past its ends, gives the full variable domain DSGVTQTPKHLITATGQRVTLRCSPRSGDLSVYWYQQSLDQGLQFLIQYYNGEERAKGNILERFSAQQFPDLHSELNLSSLELGDSALYFCASSERGYNSPLHFGNGTRLTVT.